This entry describes one T cell receptor (beta chain). This entry is derived from a study of cytomegalovirus exposure and HLA in healthy donors. Generated by immunoSEQ multiplex PCR, the TCRdb table keeps only in-frame clones and is missing some. The sample lists roughly 77,000 clones, 95% occurring once. The receptor was isolated from a young woman in good health and CMV-seronegative. The material sequenced was PBMCs.

CDR3 coding DNA: TGTGCCATCTGGTCCCAAGCGCCCACCTACAATGAGCAGTTCTTC. Translation: CAIWSQAPTYNEQFF. The chain recombines TRBV6-5 with TRBJ2-1; D unclear. Germline values: CDR1 MNHEY, CDR2 SVGAGI. The CDR3 consists of 15 residues. V was shortened by 10 bases and J by 2 bases, with 18 bases between the two germline ends.